This entry is about one TCR beta chain. Its antigen is unidentified. Germline V lookup: CDR1 MDHEN, CDR2 SYDVKM. The CDR3 runs 13 residues. V lost 8 bases, J lost 5 bases, and 13 bases lay in between. The PCR contained 60 Vbeta and 13 Jbeta primers. Assay used: immunoSEQ multiplex PCR; TCRdb lists only in-frame clones, some missing. There are 90,000 or so clones in the sample; around 73% occur only once, and around 3.2% lies in the top ten. This entry belongs to a study of cytomegalovirus exposure and HLA in healthy donors. General study findings and limits: Most TCR beta V segments were productive about 90% or about 30% of the time in an earlier analysis. HLA allele associations emerged for about 18,000 TCR beta sequences in a later analysis, at 0.05 false discovery rate. Most TCR sequences were seen very rarely across donors, but some public TCRs occurred in many. A few CMV-associated chains were confirmed in vitro to be specific for CMV antigens.

The sequenced sample consisted of PBMCs. This TCR came from a middle-aged woman in good health and CMV-seronegative. V and J are TRBV28 and TRBJ1-3, with D tentatively TRBD1 (6 bases). The CDR3 loop reads CASVPQGRNTIYF. CDR3 coding DNA: TGTGCCAGCGTCCCTCAGGGGAGAAACACCATATATTTT.